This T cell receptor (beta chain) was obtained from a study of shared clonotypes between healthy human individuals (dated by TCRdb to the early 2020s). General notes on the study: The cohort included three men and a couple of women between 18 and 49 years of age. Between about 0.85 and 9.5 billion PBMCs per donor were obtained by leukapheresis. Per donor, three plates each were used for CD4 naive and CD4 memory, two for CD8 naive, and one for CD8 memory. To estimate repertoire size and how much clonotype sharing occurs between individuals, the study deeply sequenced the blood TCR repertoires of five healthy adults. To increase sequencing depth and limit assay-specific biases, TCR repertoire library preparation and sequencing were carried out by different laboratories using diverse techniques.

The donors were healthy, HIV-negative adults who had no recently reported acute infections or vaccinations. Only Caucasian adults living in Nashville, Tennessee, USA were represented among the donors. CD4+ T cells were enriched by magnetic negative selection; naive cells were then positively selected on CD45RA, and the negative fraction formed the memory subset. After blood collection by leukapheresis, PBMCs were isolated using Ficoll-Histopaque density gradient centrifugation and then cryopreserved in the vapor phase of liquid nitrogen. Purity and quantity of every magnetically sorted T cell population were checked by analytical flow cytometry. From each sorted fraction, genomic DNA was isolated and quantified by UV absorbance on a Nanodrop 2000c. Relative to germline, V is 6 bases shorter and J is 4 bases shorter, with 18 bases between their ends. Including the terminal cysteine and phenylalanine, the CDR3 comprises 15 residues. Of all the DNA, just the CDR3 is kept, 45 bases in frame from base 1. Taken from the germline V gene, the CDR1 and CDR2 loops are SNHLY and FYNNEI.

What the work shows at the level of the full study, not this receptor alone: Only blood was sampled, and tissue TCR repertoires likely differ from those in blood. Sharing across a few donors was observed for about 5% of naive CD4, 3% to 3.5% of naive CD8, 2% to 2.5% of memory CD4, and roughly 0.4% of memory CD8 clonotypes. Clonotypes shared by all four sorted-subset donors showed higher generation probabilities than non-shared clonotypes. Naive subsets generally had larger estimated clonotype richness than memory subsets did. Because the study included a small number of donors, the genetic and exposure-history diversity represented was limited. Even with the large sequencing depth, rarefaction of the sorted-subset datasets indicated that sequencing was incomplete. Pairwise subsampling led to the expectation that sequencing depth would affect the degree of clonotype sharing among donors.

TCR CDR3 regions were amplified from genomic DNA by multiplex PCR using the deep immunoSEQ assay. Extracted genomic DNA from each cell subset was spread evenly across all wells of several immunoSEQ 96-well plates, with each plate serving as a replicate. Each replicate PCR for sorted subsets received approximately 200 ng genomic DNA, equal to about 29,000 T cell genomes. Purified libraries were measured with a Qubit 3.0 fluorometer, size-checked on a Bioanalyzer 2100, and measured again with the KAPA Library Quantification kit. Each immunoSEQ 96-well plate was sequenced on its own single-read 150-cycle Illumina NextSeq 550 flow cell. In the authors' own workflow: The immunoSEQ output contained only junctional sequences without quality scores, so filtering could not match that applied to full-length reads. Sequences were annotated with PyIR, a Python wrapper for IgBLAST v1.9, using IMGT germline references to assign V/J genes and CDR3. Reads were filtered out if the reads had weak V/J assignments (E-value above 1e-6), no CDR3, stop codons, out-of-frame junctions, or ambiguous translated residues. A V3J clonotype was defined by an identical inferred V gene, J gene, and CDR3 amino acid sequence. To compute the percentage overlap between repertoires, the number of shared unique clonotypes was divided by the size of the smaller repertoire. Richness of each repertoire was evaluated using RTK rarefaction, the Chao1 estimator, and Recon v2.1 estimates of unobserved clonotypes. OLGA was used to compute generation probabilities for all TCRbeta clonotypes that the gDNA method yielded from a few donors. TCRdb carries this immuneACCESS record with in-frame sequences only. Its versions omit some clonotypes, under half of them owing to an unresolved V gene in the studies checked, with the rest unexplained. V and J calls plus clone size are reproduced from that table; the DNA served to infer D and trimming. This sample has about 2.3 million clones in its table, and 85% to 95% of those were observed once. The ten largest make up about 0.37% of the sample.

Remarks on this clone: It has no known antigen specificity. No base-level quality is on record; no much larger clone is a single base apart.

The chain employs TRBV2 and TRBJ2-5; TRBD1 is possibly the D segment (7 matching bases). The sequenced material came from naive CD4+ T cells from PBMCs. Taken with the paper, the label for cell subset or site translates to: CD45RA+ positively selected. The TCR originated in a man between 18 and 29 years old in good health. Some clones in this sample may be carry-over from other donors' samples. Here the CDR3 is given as CASREQGMGGETQYF. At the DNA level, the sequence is TGTGCCAGCAGGGAACAGGGGATGGGGGGAGAGACCCAGTACTTC.